Below are 16 T cell receptor beta chains sequenced from a single sample in a study of breast tumors, draining lymph nodes, adjacent tissues. TCRdb analysed the multiplex PCR reads with MiXCR anew, one entry per CDR3 protein. The sample holds roughly 70,000 distinct CDR3 sequences, approximately 40% seen once. Sequences were obtained from breast tumor tissue. The receptors here all came from a female donor with breast cancer. Some clones in this sample may be carry-over from other donors' samples.

This clonotype was found many times. The chain recombines TRBV20-1 with TRBJ1-3; D uncertain. The CDR3 is made up of 14 amino acids. The V end lost 2 bases, the J end lost 1 base, and 9 bases lay between the germline ends. The V gene's germline CDR1 is DFQATT and CDR2 SNEGSKA (reference sequence). The CDR3 bases are TGCAGTGCTAGACCGACACTTTCTGGAAACACCATATATTTT. Amino acid sequence: CSARPTLSGNTIYF.

The gene calls are TRBV2 and TRBJ2-6; D is ambiguous. CDR1 is SNHLY and CDR2 is FYNNEI in the germline V gene. V was cut by 6 bases and J by 1 base, with 10 bases left in between. This CDR3 has 15 residues. CDR3 protein: CASRARISGANVLTF. In DNA form, the CDR3 reads TGTGCCAGCAGGGCCAGAATTTCTGGGGCCAACGTCCTGACTTTC.

This clonotype was counted at least ten times. CDR3 in amino acids: CSARDQKGLAGSWNEQFF. The CDR3, as DNA: TGCAGTGCTAGAGACCAAAAGGGACTAGCGGGGAGTTGGAATGAGCAGTTCTTC. The rearrangement uses TRBV20-1 and TRBJ2-1; 13 positions agree with TRBD2. With V trimmed by 0 bases and J by 7 bases, 12 bases remained unmatched. This CDR3 region has 18 residues. Germline values: CDR1 DFQATT, CDR2 SNEGSKA (reference sequence).

The table lists this clonotype with a few counts. Since a much larger clone is just one base distant, this may be a read error. The genes are TRBV5-4 and TRBJ2-1; 7 bases match TRBD1. The CDR3 totals 12 residues. Germline trimming cut 4 bases from V and 9 bases from J; bases unmatched to any gene: 4. CDR1 is SGHNT and CDR2 is YYREEE in the germline V gene (reference sequence). CDR3 in DNA: TGTGCCAGCAGCCCCAGGGGGACTGAGCAGTTCTTC. Its translation: CASSPRGTEQFF.

In its sample, this clonotype was seen many times. The rearrangement links TRBV4-2 to TRBJ2-4, with no clear D. Deletions cut 3 bases from V and 3 bases from J, with 6 bases between. This CDR3 has 13 residues. Germline-derived CDR1 and CDR2 are LGHNA and YNFKEQ. The CDR3 DNA follows: TGTGCCAGCAGCCAGGGAAACAAAAACATTCAGTACTTC. The encoded protein is CASSQGNKNIQYF.

Many counts were recorded for this clonotype. The chain recombines TRBV6-1 with TRBJ2-1; TRBD2 aligns across 9 bases. Germline V gene sequence: CDR1 MNHNS, CDR2 SASEGT. The J segment lost 10 bases and the V segment lost 1 base, leaving 8 bases of the junction unmatched. The CDR3 is 15 amino acids. This CDR3 reads CASSEGLAGAGEQFF. The CDR3 nucleotides are TGTGCCAGCAGTGAAGGGTTAGCGGGAGCAGGGGAGCAGTTCTTC.

This clonotype was counted ten times or more. A clone one base away is much larger, so this may be a read error. The V gene is TRBV20-1, the J gene TRBJ2-1, with TRBD2 matching 11 bases. Per the germline V gene, CDR1 is DFQATT and CDR2 is SNEGSKA (reference sequence). The junction had 8 bases not matched to a gene; V was cut back by 4 bases and J by 6 bases. The CDR3 is 15 amino acids. CDR3 DNA: TGCAGTGCTACTCCGACTAGCGGGGTCCCCAATGAGCAGTTCTTC. Translating it yields CSATPTSGVPNEQFF.

V and J are TRBV19 and TRBJ1-5; D is unclear. V was clipped by 6 bases and J by 0 bases, with 39 bases between them. This CDR3 region has 24 residues. In germline, CDR1 is LNHDA, CDR2 SQIVND (reference sequence). CDR3 sequence (DNA): TGTGCCAGTAGCATACGTAGTGCAGATACTAAGCTGCTGGCACAGAGAAATAGCAATCAGCCCCAGCATTTT. This sequence encodes CASSIRSADTKLLAQRNSNQPQHF.

This clonotype occurred many times. V and J are TRBV3-1 and TRBJ2-7; TRBD2 is a possible D gene (5 bases). V was shortened by 3 bases and J by 3 bases, with 9 bases between the two germline ends. CDR3 length: 13 amino acids. The V gene's germline CDR1 is LGHDT and CDR2 YNNKEL (reference sequence). CDR3 amino acids: CASSHGELYEQYF. The CDR3 DNA sequence: TGTGCCAGCAGCCACGGGGAGCTCTACGAGCAGTACTTC.

Many counts were recorded for this clonotype. The DNA for the CDR3 is TGTGCCAGTAGTAGCAAAAACAGGGGAGTCTATGGCTACACCTTC. It translates to CASSSKNRGVYGYTF. J is TRBJ1-2 and V is TRBV19, with 7 bases fitting TRBD1. The CDR3 totals 15 residues. Germline loops: CDR1 LNHDA, CDR2 SQIVND (reference sequence). V shed 4 bases and J 4 bases; nucleotides not matched to a gene: 9.

In its sample, this clonotype was seen a few times. This chain links TRBV29-1 with TRBJ1-1, with 9 bases matching TRBD1. The length of the CDR3 is 15 residues. Looked up from germline, CDR1 is SQVTM and CDR2 is ANQGSEA. Trimming removed 4 bases from V and 1 base from J; junction bases left unmatched: 7. CDR3 in amino acids: CSVVGQGFWNTEAFF. The CDR3 region has the DNA TGCAGCGTTGTGGGACAGGGTTTTTGGAACACTGAAGCTTTCTTT.

Note on this clonotype: One junction end disagrees with the germline gene, perhaps due to a read error. The chain carries TRBV11-3 and TRBJ2-5, with TRBD1 identical over 8 bases. From germline, CDR1 is SGHNT and CDR2 YENEEA. The CDR3 is made up of 18 amino acids. CDR3 DNA: TGTGCCAGCAGCTTGGTGGGACAGGCGGCTTCGTACCAAGGGACCCAGTACTTC. Protein product: CASSLVGQAASYQGTQYF.

The chain joins TRBV20-1 to TRBJ1-6; D possibly corresponds to TRBD1 (5 bases). The CDR3 is 14 residues long. Trimming left V 4 bases short and J 5 bases short, with 12 bases between. Germline-derived CDR1 and CDR2 are DFQATT and SNEGSKA (reference sequence). The CDR3 is CSAIRGGHNSPLHF. The CDR3 bases are TGCAGTGCTATCCGGGGGGGACATAATTCACCCCTCCACTTT.

The chain carries TRBV12-3 or TRBV12-4 and TRBJ2-5, with TRBD2 identical over 13 bases. The CDR3 contains 20 residues. V dropped 6 bases and J dropped 4; count of bases not matched to a gene: 20. Here the CDR3 reads CASSPDGRGTSGGASETQYF. The CDR3 nucleotides are TGTGCCAGCAGCCCAGATGGTAGGGGAACTAGCGGGGGGGCCTCAGAGACCCAGTACTTC.

In its sample, this clonotype was seen a few times. The chain carries TRBV7-9 and TRBJ2-5; no reliable D call. V dropped 4 bases and J dropped 5 bases, with 5 bases sitting between them. CDR3 length: 11 amino acids. Germline loops: CDR1 SEHNR, CDR2 FQNEAQ (reference sequence). The CDR3 protein is CASSSLETQYF. The CDR3 nucleotides are TGTGCCAGCAGCTCCCTGGAGACCCAGTACTTC.

With respect to this clonotype: The junction differs from germline at one of its ends, possibly a read error. V is TRBV12-3 or TRBV12-4 and J is TRBJ1-3; D is ambiguous. This CDR3 has 12 amino acids. The CDR3 loop reads CASSLVGKTIYF. The CDR3 coding sequence is TGTGCCAGCAGTTTGGTGGGAAAGACCATATATTTT.